The text below deals with one TCR beta chain. The antigen is unknown. Trimming removed 4 bases from V and 5 bases from J, with 16 bases in between. The CDR3 sequence is 14 residues long. Germline CDR1 SGHRS, CDR2 YFSETQ. Assay used: immunoSEQ multiplex PCR; TCRdb lists only in-frame clones, some missing. The table includes approximately 170,000 clones, 85% to 90% detected once. This sample is part of a study of T cell responses to AZD1222 COVID-19 vaccine. Study context: Second-dose timings of about 4 or about 12 weeks were pooled. General study results and limits: Repertoire sampling happened only post peak T cell response. The sample set comprised mostly white British donors with more females, and clonal diversity was possibly underestimated.

This clonotype was sampled from an adult in good health. The input for sequencing was peripheral blood, taken on day 0 of AZD1222 vaccination. This sequence joins TRBV5-1 and TRBJ2-7; D tentatively fits TRBD1 or TRBD2 (5 bases each). In DNA form, the CDR3 reads TGCGCCAGCAGCCTGAGCCCTGGGGACGACGAGCAGTACTTC. Translation gives CASSLSPGDDEQYF.